The 12 T cell receptor beta chains listed next were all sequenced from one sample in a study of Graves' ophthalmopathy and Graves' hyperthyroidism. For repertoire sequencing, the TCR beta CDR3 regions were amplified from RNA transcripts. HTBI-primed RT-PCR formed the first round, and a multiplex PCR formed the second. MiXCR was run by TCRdb on the multiplex PCR reads, yielding one entry per CDR3 protein. This table holds 1 million to 1.3 million distinct CDR3 sequences, roughly 35% found once. The sequencing input was peripheral blood or thyroid tissue (not recorded which). Source of these receptors: an adult man with Graves' hyperthyroidism.

This clonotype was seen a few times. This chain uses TRBV7-8 with TRBJ2-6; D is undetermined. In germline, CDR1 is SGHVS, CDR2 FQNEAQ. CDR3 length: 18 residues. Trimming shortened V by 1 base and J by 0 bases, and 13 bases separated the two germline ends. The CDR3 loop is CASSLGARGPSGANVLTF. The CDR3 bases are TGTGCCAGCAGCTTAGGGGCCCGAGGACCCTCTGGGGCCAACGTCCTGACTTTC.

This clonotype was found many times. The chain uses TRBV12-3 or TRBV12-4 and TRBJ1-6, with D possibly being TRBD1 (5 bases). This CDR3 has 13 residues. V lost 3 bases and J lost 12, with 12 bases in between. As DNA, the CDR3 is TGTGCCAGCAGTTTGAGTCCGGGACTACCCCTCCACTTT. Amino acid sequence: CASSLSPGLPLHF.

On this clonotype: One junction end does not reproduce the germline sequence, and a read error may be involved. The chain employs TRBV5-1 and TRBJ2-2; D unresolved. The CDR3 is 11 amino acids. Germline V gives CDR1 SGHRS, CDR2 YFSETQ. For the CDR3, the DNA is TGTGCCAGCAGCGAGAGACGGGAGCTGTTTTTT. As protein: CASSERRELFF.

The table lists this clonotype with many counts. The rearrangement joins TRBV29-1 to TRBJ1-1; TRBD1 aligns across 7 bases. With V trimmed by 3 bases and J by 0 bases, 7 bases remained unmatched. Germline V gene data show CDR1 as SQVTM and CDR2 as ANQGSEA. This CDR3 has 15 amino acids. The CDR3 spells CSVDGDSNMNTEAFF. The CDR3, as DNA: TGCAGCGTTGATGGGGACAGCAACATGAACACTGAAGCTTTCTTT. The whole variable domain, filled in from reference TRBV29-1 and TRBJ1-1, reads SAVISQKPSRDICQRGTSLTIQCQVDSQVTMMFWYRQQPGQSLTLIATANQGSEATYESGFVIDKFPISRPNLTFSTLTVSNMSPEDSSIYLCSVDGDSNMNTEAFFGQGTRLTVV.

The J gene is TRBJ1-3, the V gene TRBV5-1, with D perhaps matching TRBD1 (5 bases). Trimming shortened V by 3 bases and J by 0 bases, and 16 bases separated the two germline ends. CDR3 size: 17 residues. CDR1 is SGHRS, CDR2 YFSETQ, per germline. The CDR3 region is CASSSTGTTFSGNTIYF. In nucleotides, the CDR3 is TGCGCCAGCAGCTCCACCGGGACGACCTTCTCTGGAAACACCATATATTTT.

The chain employs TRBV2 and TRBJ2-2, with a possible D match to TRBD2 (6 bases). The V and J ends lost 7 bases and 6 bases respectively, with 15 bases between them. The V gene's germline CDR1 is SNHLY and CDR2 FYNNEI. The CDR3 is 14 amino acids. The CDR3 protein is CASTKRRDAGELFF. The CDR3 nucleotides read TGTGCCAGCACGAAGCGGAGGGACGCCGGGGAGCTGTTTTTT.

This chain connects TRBV7-9 to TRBJ1-4; D is possibly TRBD1 (5 bases). Germline CDR1 reads SEHNR; CDR2 reads FQNEAQ (reference sequence). The CDR3 has 14 amino acids. The V and J ends lost 5 bases and 9 bases respectively, with 16 bases between them. CDR3 amino acids: CASSPGRDGKKLFF. CDR3 DNA: TGTGCCAGCAGCCCCGGTAGGGACGGAAAAAAACTGTTTTTT.

The chain carries TRBV29-1 and TRBJ1-5, with D maybe TRBD1 (6 bases). V was clipped by 7 bases and J by 6 bases, with 13 bases between them. Germline CDR1 SQVTM, CDR2 ANQGSEA. The CDR3 is 12 residues long. The CDR3 loop is CSAGGGLQPQHF. CDR3 in DNA: TGCAGCGCTGGCGGGGGGCTTCAGCCCCAGCATTTT.

The chain carries TRBV10-3 and TRBJ2-7; TRBD1 agrees at 7 bases. The length of the CDR3 is 14 residues. V dropped 9 bases and J dropped 0; count of bases not matched to a gene: 8. Per germline, CDR1 ENHRY and CDR2 SYGVKD. CDR3 in DNA: TGTGCCATAGCCGGGACAGATAGCTCCTACGAGCAGTACTTC. Its translation is CAIAGTDSSYEQYF.

Note on this clonotype: A much larger clone lies a single base off, so this may be a read error. V and J are TRBV10-3 and TRBJ1-1; D ambiguous. CDR1 is ENHRY and CDR2 is SYGVKD in the germline V gene. The CDR3 length is 11 residues. Trimming took 6 bases from V and 4 from J, leaving 6 bases between them. The CDR3 region is CAIRGSTEAFF. The CDR3 DNA reads TGTGCCATCAGGGGGAGCACTGAAGCTTTCTTT.

This clonotype was seen just once. This chain uses TRBV9 with TRBJ2-7; TRBD1 might be the D (6 bases). CDR3 length: 11 residues. V lost 3 bases, J lost 12 bases, and 13 bases lay in between. Germline V gene sequence: CDR1 SGDLS, CDR2 YYNGEE. CDR3 sequence (DNA): TGTGCCAGCAGCGGGGGGCAGGGGCTGTACTTC. Residues: CASSGGQGLYF. Full variable domain (missing parts from reference TRBV9 and TRBJ2-7): DSGVTQTPKHLITATGQRVTLRCSPRSGDLSVYWYQQSLDQGLQFLIQYYNGEERAKGNILERFSAQQFPDLHSELNLSSLELGDSALYFCASSGGQGLYFGPGTRLTVT.

In this sample, this clonotype turned up a few times. The rearrangement uses TRBV25-1 and TRBJ1-6, with D perhaps matching TRBD1 (6 bases). CDR1 and CDR2 from the germline V gene are MGHDK and SYGVNS. The CDR3 totals 15 residues. The V end lost 3 bases, the J end lost 6 bases, and 12 bases lay between the germline ends. The CDR3 nucleotides read TGTGCCAGCAGTGATCGGGACAACACTAATTCACCCCTCCACTTT. This translates into CASSDRDNTNSPLHF. Combining the CDR3 with reference TRBV25-1 and TRBJ1-6 gives the whole variable domain EADIYQTPRYLVIGTGKKITLECSQTMGHDKMYWYQQDPGMELHLIHYSYGVNSTEKGDLSSESTVSRIRTEHFPLTLESARPSHTSQYLCASSDRDNTNSPLHFGNGTRLTVT.